This T cell receptor beta chain was captured in a study of tumor and adjacent non-tumor tissue in lung cancer. In the study overall: Patients were aged about 30 to 76, some 10 men and about 5 women, stage I to III.

Germline V gene lookup returns CDR1 SNHLY and CDR2 FYNNEI. The CDR3 runs to 14 residues. V was cut by 7 bases and J by 0 bases, with 12 bases left in between. Whole-study findings and limits: Significantly higher TCR diversity was found in tumor than normal lung. Top 100 clones took a larger repertoire share in normal lung.

The template was RNA from unsorted bulk tissue. About this clonotype: Its antigen is as yet unknown.

The library came from three nested PCR rounds adapted from ARM-PCR protocols. TCRdb redid the calling of the multiplex PCR reads with MiXCR, one entry per CDR3 protein. The sample includes more than 85,000 distinct CDR3 sequences, 84% seen only once; the top ten take approximately 22%. The gene calls are TRBV2 and TRBJ1-1; D unclear. This sequence was found in a man between 65 and 85 years old with non-small cell lung cancer. Material for sequencing was lung tumor tissue. Here the CDR3 reads CASIGGPMNTEAFF. The DNA of the CDR3 is TGTGCCAGCATAGGAGGCCCCATGAACACTGAAGCTTTCTTT.